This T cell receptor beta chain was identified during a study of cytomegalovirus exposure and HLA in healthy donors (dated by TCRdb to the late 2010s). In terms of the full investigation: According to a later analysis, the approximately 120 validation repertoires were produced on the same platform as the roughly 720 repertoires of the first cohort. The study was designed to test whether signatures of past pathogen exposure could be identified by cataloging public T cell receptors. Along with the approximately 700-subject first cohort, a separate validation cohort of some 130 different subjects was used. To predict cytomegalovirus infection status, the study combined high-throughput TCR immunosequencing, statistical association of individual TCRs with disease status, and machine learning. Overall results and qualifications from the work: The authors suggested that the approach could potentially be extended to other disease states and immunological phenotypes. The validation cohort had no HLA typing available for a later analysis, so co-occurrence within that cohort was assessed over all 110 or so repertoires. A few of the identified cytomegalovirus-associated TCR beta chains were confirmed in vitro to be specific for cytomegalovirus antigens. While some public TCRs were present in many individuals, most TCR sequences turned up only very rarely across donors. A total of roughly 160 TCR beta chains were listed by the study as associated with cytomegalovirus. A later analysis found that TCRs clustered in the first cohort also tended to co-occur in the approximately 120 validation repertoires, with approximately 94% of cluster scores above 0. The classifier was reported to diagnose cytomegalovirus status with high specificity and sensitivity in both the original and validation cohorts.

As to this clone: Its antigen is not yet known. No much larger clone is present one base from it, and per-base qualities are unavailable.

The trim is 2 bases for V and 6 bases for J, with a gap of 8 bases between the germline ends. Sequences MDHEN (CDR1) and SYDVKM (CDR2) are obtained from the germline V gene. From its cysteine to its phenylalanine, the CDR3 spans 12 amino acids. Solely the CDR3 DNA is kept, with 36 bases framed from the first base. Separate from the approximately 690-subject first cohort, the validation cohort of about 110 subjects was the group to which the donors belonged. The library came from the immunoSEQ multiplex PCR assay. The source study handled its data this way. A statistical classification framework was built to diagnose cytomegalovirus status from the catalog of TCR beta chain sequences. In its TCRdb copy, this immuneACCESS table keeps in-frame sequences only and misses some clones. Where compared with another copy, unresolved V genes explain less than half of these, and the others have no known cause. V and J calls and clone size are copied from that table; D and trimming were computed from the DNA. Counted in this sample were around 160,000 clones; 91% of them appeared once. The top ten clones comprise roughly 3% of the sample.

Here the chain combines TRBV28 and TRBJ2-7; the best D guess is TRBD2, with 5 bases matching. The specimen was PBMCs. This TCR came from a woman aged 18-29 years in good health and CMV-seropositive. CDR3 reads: CASSLRGSEQYF. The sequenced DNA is TGTGCCAGCAGTTTAAGAGGGAGCGAGCAGTACTTC.